This T cell receptor beta chain was identified in a study of PD-L1 blockade in urothelial cancer (dated by TCRdb to about 2017). About the study as a whole: Therapy was started in the mid-2010s for all patients, and atezolizumab 1,200 mg was administered intravenously every 3 weeks. Durable clinical benefit was achieved by nine patients and was not achieved by 20 patients. Approximately 29 patients had pretreatment blood TCR-seq, some 25 had at least one posttreatment blood collection, and some 25 had tumor TCR-seq. Progression-free survival longer than 6 months counted as durable clinical benefit, and TCR features were additionally tested against both progression-free and overall survival. Blood samples were analyzed at 3 weeks after treatment start (second dose) and at 6 weeks after treatment start. Blood samples gave a median of around 130,000 T cells and some 83,000 unique TCRs, with a median clonality of approximately 0.078. The study was an exploratory multi-omic analysis of somatic, immune and clinical correlates of response to PD-L1 blockade with atezolizumab in urothelial cancer. About 85% of the roughly 29 patients were identified as males with urothelial cancer of bladder origin, and a prior smoking history was reported by 18 of 29 patients. An ECOG performance status of 0 or 1 was recorded for the patients, and 0 to 3 prior chemotherapy regimens had been received by the patients. Pretreatment tumor samples, along with matched peripheral blood collected serially before and after atezolizumab treatment, underwent TCR sequencing. In the same patients who had TCR sequencing, pretreatment tumors also underwent whole exome sequencing and RNA sequencing. Paper-wide results and their limitations: Improved progression-free and overall survival was associated with having pretreatment peripheral blood TCR clonality below the median. Because the sample size was small (n ≈ 30) and many of the analyses were exploratory, the results are meant to be hypothesis-generating. Patients with durable benefit showed greater expansion of tumor-associated TCR clones in peripheral blood 3 weeks after starting treatment (n ≈ 23, p = 0.022).

Each PCR received spiked-in synthetic TCR analog templates so that absolute template abundance could be estimated from read counts. Using the immunoSEQ assay, TCRbeta CDR3 regions were amplified from genomic DNA with bias-controlled V and J gene primers. Sequencing of rearranged TCRbeta segments was performed at approximately 20X coverage. Regarding the original processing steps: Clustering was used to correct sequencing errors, and CDR3s were annotated against IMGT so that V, D and J genes could be assigned. Downstream analyses used only productive TCRbeta rearrangements and left out out-of-frame or stop-codon sequences. To compute clonality, Shannon entropy was normalized by the log of the number of unique productive sequences and then subtracted from one. Fisher's exact test with Benjamini-Hochberg correction, using a cutoff of adjusted p below 0.01, was how clones that differed between time points or between blood and tumor were identified. The table was pulled from immuneACCESS by TCRdb, which kept in-frame rearrangements only. Such tables lose some clones; where checked, under half of the loss comes from unresolved V genes, and the rest has no known cause. For V, J and clone size, that table is used; D and trimming come from the DNA. Counted in this sample were about 84,000 clones; about 80% of them appeared once. The leading ten clones occupy over 7.5% of the sample.

The V and J ends are trimmed by 4 bases and 1 base, leaving 5 bases between them. The CDR3 holds 12 amino acids from the cysteine to the phenylalanine. Just the 36-base CDR3 DNA is kept, in frame starting at base 1. Looking up the germline V gene yields CDR1 SGHTA and CDR2 FQGNSA. This clone was detected only a few times. The target of this receptor is not known. No per-base quality is available; no much larger clone lies one base away. A cohort of about 31 patients with locally advanced or metastatic urothelial carcinoma, treated at Memorial Sloan Kettering on a trial protocol, was included. Peripheral blood mononuclear cells were collected pretreatment and during treatment, with between 1 and 8 total time points obtained per patient. The Qiagen DNeasy Blood extraction kit was used to purify genomic DNA from total PBMCs and tumor samples. PBMCs were collected pretreatment and during treatment, and were isolated and stored as previously described.

The specimen was PBMCs, collected around atezolizumab (anti-PD-L1) treatment. The clonotype originates from a man aged 65 to 79 with urothelial cancer. The V gene is TRBV7-2 and the J gene is TRBJ2-7, and TRBD2 may be the D gene, going by 5 matching bases. The CDR3 region has the sequence CASSWTSYEQYF. The nucleotides are TGTGCCAGCAGCTGGACTTCCTACGAGCAGTACTTC.